The present T cell receptor beta chain was sequenced within a study of blood T cell repertoires in COVID-19. Study-wide background: Sources were T cells, B-cell-depleted T cells, or PBMCs; the material itself was cDNA or gDNA.

The assay was immunoSEQ multiplex PCR, and TCRdb's table has in-frame clones only and misses some. The sample includes 70,000 to 80,000 clones, approximately 80% seen only once; the top ten take 8.5% to 14%. CDR3 length: 13 residues. The V gene's germline CDR1 is LGHDT and CDR2 YNNKEL (reference sequence). The V end was cut by 0 bases, the J end by 11 bases, with 13 bases between. This clone has just a few counts. The sequencing input was peripheral blood. This chain links TRBV3-1 (or the pseudogene TRBV3-2) with TRBJ1-1, with TRBD1 as a possible D gene (6 bases). The sequence derives from a man aged 50 to 60 with acute or convalescent COVID-19. CDR3 sequence: CASSQDVGALAFF. As DNA, the CDR3 is TGTGCCAGCAGCCAAGATGTGGGGGCGTTGGCTTTCTTT.